A single sample is the source of the 25 T cell receptor beta chains below, sequenced in a study of cytomegalovirus exposure and HLA in healthy donors (dated by TCRdb to the late 2010s). Receptors were amplified or captured by the immunoSEQ multiplex PCR assay. The multiplex PCR relied on a mix of 60 forward primers for TCR Vbeta segments and 13 reverse primers for TCR Jbeta segments. Held by TCRdb, this immuneACCESS table contains in-frame sequences only and omits some clones. Under half of the omission traces to an unresolved V gene where checked; the cause of the rest is unknown. A total of 60,000 to 85,000 clones appear in this sample, roughly 74% of them only once. The ten largest clonotypes hold roughly 10% of the sample. Sequencing used PBMCs. Source of these receptors: a human donor in good health.

The chain carries TRBV19 and TRBJ2-5; 11 nucleotides match TRBD2. Germline CDR1 reads LNHDA; CDR2 reads SQIVND (reference sequence). The trim removed 6 bases at V and 5 bases at J, leaving 5 bases unmatched. The CDR3 totals 14 residues. DNA of the CDR3: TGTGCCAGTAGCTGGACTAGCGGGCCGGAGACCCAGTACTTC. Translating it yields CASSWTSGPETQYF.

This clone was seen more than once but under ten times. This chain connects TRBV10-2 to TRBJ2-7; TRBD2 matches at 7 bases. CDR3 length equals 16 residues. V shed 2 bases and J 7 bases; nucleotides not matched to a gene: 14. Germline V CDR1 and CDR2: WSHSY, SAAADI. The CDR3 region has the DNA TGCGCCAGCAGTGAGCCCGAGTGGGCGGGAGTAAATGAGCAGTACTTC. This sequence encodes CASSEPEWAGVNEQYF.

This chain uses TRBV5-5 with TRBJ2-3; 7 nucleotides line up with TRBD2. V was pared by 4 bases and J by 6 bases, with 17 bases of the junction left unmatched. CDR3 size: 17 residues. Germline CDR1 is SGHKS and CDR2 is YYEKEE (reference sequence). The CDR3 coding sequence is TGTGCCAGCAGCCCTGGCGGGGGAGTTCGTGGTACCGATACGCAGTATTTT. It encodes CASSPGGGVRGTDTQYF.

The count of this clone is one. J is TRBJ2-7 and V is TRBV6-5; TRBD1 is a possible D gene (6 bases). CDR1 is MNHEY, CDR2 SVGAGI, per germline. Trimming pared 4 bases from V and 3 bases from J, leaving 13 bases between. This CDR3 has 14 amino acids. Here the CDR3 DNA reads TGTGCCAGCAGTTCCGGACAGTCCCACTACGAGCAGTACTTC. Its translation is CASSSGQSHYEQYF.

V and J are TRBV5-1 and TRBJ1-5; D gene ambiguous. The CDR3 loop spans 13 amino acids. V was pared by 0 bases and J by 4 bases, with 5 bases between. The germline gives CDR1 SGHRS, CDR2 YFSETQ. CDR3 nucleotide sequence: TGCGCCAGCAGCTTGGACAGAAATCAGCCCCAGCATTTT. Translation: CASSLDRNQPQHF.

The chain carries TRBV29-1 and TRBJ2-1, with D uncertain. Germline lookup yields CDR1 SQVTM and CDR2 ANQGSEA. The CDR3 has 12 amino acids. V dropped 4 bases and J dropped 4 bases, with 8 bases sitting between them. The CDR3 here is CSVGRSYNEQFF. CDR3 in DNA: TGCAGCGTTGGCCGGTCATACAATGAGCAGTTCTTC.

V is TRBV30 and J is TRBJ1-1; D call uncertain. V gave up 2 bases and J gave up 4 bases, with 11 bases separating them. The CDR3 loop spans 13 amino acids. From germline, CDR1 is GTSNPN and CDR2 SVGIG (reference sequence). DNA of the CDR3: TGTGCCTGGAGTCGGGGTTCCACCACTGAAGCTTTCTTT. It yields the protein CAWSRGSTTEAFF.

The chain has TRBV7-8 and TRBJ2-5, with 13 nucleotides matching TRBD2. V lost 5 bases and J lost 1; bases outside the gene matches: 4. CDR1 and CDR2 (germline): SGHVS, FQNEAQ. This CDR3 region has 16 residues. As DNA, the CDR3 is TGTGCCAGCAGCCCCGGGACTAGCGGGATCCAAGAGACCCAGTACTTC. Translated: CASSPGTSGIQETQYF. Full variable domain (outside the CDR3, taken from reference TRBV7-8 and TRBJ2-5): GAGVSQSPRYKVAKRGQDVALRCDPISGHVSLFWYQQALGQGPEFLTYFQNEAQLDKSGLPSDRFFAERPEGSVSTLKIQRTQQEDSAVYLCASSPGTSGIQETQYFGPGTRLLVL.

The chain has TRBV12-5 and TRBJ2-7; 9 bases are shared with TRBD2. The CDR3 contains 12 residues. Germline lookup yields CDR1 LGHNT and CDR2 FRNRAP. CDR3 in amino acids: CARTSDPYEQYF. As DNA, the CDR3 is TGTGCAAGGACTAGCGATCCCTACGAGCAGTACTTC.

The V gene is TRBV28, the J gene TRBJ2-6; TRBD1 matches 9 bases. The CDR3 has 16 amino acids. CDR1 and CDR2 from the germline V gene are MDHEN and SYDVKM. The V gene end was trimmed by 6 bases and the J gene end by 3 bases; junction bases not matched to a gene: 6. The CDR3, as DNA: TGTGCCAGCAGACCCACAGGGGGCGGTGGGGCCAACGTCCTGACTTTC. Amino acids: CASRPTGGGGANVLTF.

The CDR3 DNA is TGTGCCAGCAGTCCTCCGGGACAGGGGAGAGCGGAGCAGTACTTC. Encoded protein: CASSPPGQGRAEQYF. The V call is TRBV6-1, the J call TRBJ2-5; 10 nucleotides align to TRBD1. This CDR3 contains 15 residues. From germline, CDR1 is MNHNS and CDR2 SASEGT. The trim removed 5 bases at V and 11 bases at J, leaving 14 bases unmatched.

The rearrangement joins TRBV11-1 to TRBJ1-2; D may be TRBD1 (6 bases). Germline loops: CDR1 SGHAT, CDR2 FQDESV (reference sequence). The CDR3 runs to 13 residues. Trimming pared 5 bases from V and 3 bases from J, leaving 10 bases between. The CDR3 nucleotides are TGTGCCAGCAGCCCAACAGGGCACTATGGCTACACCTTC. It translates to CASSPTGHYGYTF.

The chain uses TRBV29-1 and TRBJ2-1, with unresolved D. In germline, CDR1 is SQVTM, CDR2 ANQGSEA. The CDR3 is made up of 11 amino acids. V was trimmed by 4 bases and J by 5 bases, leaving 6 bases between them. In DNA form, the CDR3 reads TGCAGCGTTGCACTGGACAATGAGCAGTTCTTC. Protein: CSVALDNEQFF.

The chain couples TRBV10-1 to TRBJ2-7; D remains ambiguous. Looked up from germline, CDR1 is WNHNN and CDR2 is SYGVQD (reference sequence). V was cut by 8 bases and J by 7 bases, with 15 bases left in between. There are 12 residues in the CDR3. CDR3 residues: CASSSSYGEQYF. The CDR3 DNA follows: TGCGCCAGCTCCTCTTCTTACGGGGAGCAGTACTTC.

As DNA, the CDR3 is TGTGCCAGCAGCGTGTCCCCGGGACAGTATTCCGAGCAGTACTTC. Protein sequence: CASSVSPGQYSEQYF. The V call is TRBV9, the J call TRBJ2-7, with 7 bases lining up with TRBD1. The CDR3 has 15 residues. V was clipped by 2 bases and J by 6 bases; unmatched bases: 11. Germline CDR1 reads SGDLS; CDR2 reads YYNGEE.

The chain employs TRBV7-9 and TRBJ1-1, with 10 bases identical to TRBD1. In germline, CDR1 is SEHNR, CDR2 FQNEAQ (reference sequence). The CDR3 is 15 residues long. V dropped 5 bases and J dropped 7; count of bases not matched to a gene: 10. The CDR3 loop reads CASSLRGTGDGEAFF. In DNA, the CDR3 is TGTGCCAGCAGCCTACGGGGGACAGGGGATGGTGAAGCTTTCTTT.

The table lists this clone with a few counts. The chain combines TRBV5-4 with TRBJ2-2; 12 bases match TRBD1. This CDR3 comprises 18 residues. Looked up from germline, CDR1 is SGHNT and CDR2 is YYREEE (reference sequence). J lost 4 bases, V lost 6 bases, and 13 bases had no gene match. CDR3 protein: CASIPGTGGARSTGELFF. CDR3 nucleotide sequence: TGTGCCAGCATCCCCGGGACAGGGGGCGCCCGGAGCACCGGGGAGCTGTTTTTT.

The CDR3 loop reads CASSPGTESYGYTF. The CDR3 DNA follows: TGCGCCAGCAGCCCGGGGACAGAATCTTATGGCTACACCTTC. The chain recombines TRBV5-1 with TRBJ1-2, with TRBD1 matching 7 bases. CDR1 SGHRS and CDR2 YFSETQ come from the germline V gene. Trimming removed 4 bases from V and 5 bases from J; junction bases left unmatched: 8. The CDR3 sequence is 14 residues long.

The rearrangement uses TRBV6-5 and TRBJ2-7; D perhaps matches TRBD2 (6 bases). V was shortened by 0 bases and J by 0 bases, with 12 bases between the two germline ends. The CDR3 totals 16 residues. From germline, CDR1 is MNHEY and CDR2 SVGAGI. CDR3 region: CASSYSGGLSSYEQYF. DNA of the CDR3: TGTGCCAGCAGTTACTCGGGGGGTTTGTCCTCCTACGAGCAGTACTTC.

The V call is TRBV6-5, the J call TRBJ2-1; D is unresolved. V shed 0 bases and J shed 0 bases, with 9 bases lying between them. Germline-derived CDR1 and CDR2 are MNHEY and SVGAGI. This CDR3 contains 16 residues. CDR3 sequence: CASSYSRAPSYNEQFF. CDR3 bases: TGTGCCAGCAGTTACTCGAGAGCGCCCTCCTACAATGAGCAGTTCTTC.

The chain links TRBV29-1 to TRBJ2-7; D ambiguous. CDR3 length equals 14 residues. Germline loops: CDR1 SQVTM, CDR2 ANQGSEA. V lost 4 bases, J lost 5 bases, and 18 bases lay in between. The CDR3 protein is CSVVRSPYADEQYF. The CDR3 coding sequence is TGCAGCGTTGTTAGGTCCCCGTACGCGGACGAGCAGTACTTC.

The table lists this clone with a few counts. V and J are TRBV6-5 and TRBJ1-5; D possibly corresponds to TRBD1 (6 bases). The CDR3 contains 15 residues. The germline gives CDR1 MNHEY, CDR2 SVGAGI. V lost 6 bases and J lost 6, with 18 bases in between. This CDR3 reads CASSSQGSGAQPQHF. The CDR3 DNA sequence: TGTGCCAGCAGCTCCCAGGGGTCCGGGGCTCAGCCCCAGCATTTT.

The CDR3 spells CASSPQAGAITQYF. DNA for the CDR3: TGTGCCAGCAGTCCCCAGGCGGGAGCGATTACGCAGTATTTT. This sequence joins TRBV28 and TRBJ2-3; 7 bases map to TRBD2. Unmatched junction bases numbered 10, after V lost 5 bases and J lost 8 bases. Germline-derived CDR1 and CDR2 are MDHEN and SYDVKM. The CDR3 is 14 amino acids.

V and J are TRBV6-6 and TRBJ1-4, with 10 bases matching TRBD1. The CDR3 is 14 amino acids. From germline, CDR1 is MNHNY and CDR2 SVGAGI (reference sequence). The V gene end was trimmed by 6 bases and the J gene end by 8 bases; junction bases not matched to a gene: 6. The CDR3 protein is CASSTGQGNEKLFF. The CDR3 DNA reads TGTGCCAGCAGCACGGGACAGGGGAACGAAAAACTGTTTTTT.

The V and J genes are TRBV10-3 and TRBJ2-2, with 9 bases fitting TRBD1. CDR1 ENHRY and CDR2 SYGVKD come from the germline V gene. CDR3 length: 15 amino acids. V shed 6 bases, J shed 4 bases, and the junction held 6 bases outside the gene matches. In nucleotides, the CDR3 is TGTGCCATCAGGGCGGACAGGGGCGGCACCGGGGAGCTGTTTTTT. Translated: CAIRADRGGTGELFF.